This TCR beta chain was sequenced for a study of blood T cells in healthy people across ages. About the research overall: With template switching, about one barcoded beta molecule was captured per two T cells.

The authors ran a second PCR of roughly 6 to 12 cycles using a sample-barcoded 5' primer and a J-beta primer mix. MiXCR, applied by TCRdb to the 5' RACE reads, yields one record per CDR3 protein. The repertoire includes some 1.4 million distinct CDR3 sequences, roughly 40% of them detected once, and under 8% sits in the top ten. The CDR3 covers 13 residues. V was pared by 7 bases and J by 0 bases, with 9 bases between. Looked up from germline, CDR1 is SGHNT and CDR2 is YYREEE (reference sequence). Study-level results: Investigators treated diversity estimates from one million T cells as underestimates.

Of note for this clonotype: Antigen specificity is unknown.

The study recruited healthy Caucasian donors from Russia who were aged about 6 to 100. This sequence was found in a woman aged 18-29 years in good health. This sequence joins TRBV5-4 and TRBJ2-3; D gene uncertain. The sample consisted of blood. CDR3 DNA sequence: TGTGCCAGCTGGCCCGGCAGCACAGATACGCAGTATTTT. It encodes CASWPGSTDTQYF.